This TCR beta chain was sequenced for a study of a mutant IDH1 vaccine in newly diagnosed glioma. Whole-study context: Mean patient age was about 44 years; roughly 62% were male and roughly 38% female. Every participant had undergone radiotherapy, temozolomide, or both before, and most underwent both. Overall study findings and caveats: Pseudoprogression appeared independent of alterations in top peripheral clonotypes.

Concerning this clone: Antigen specificity is unknown.

TCRdb keeps only in-frame clones here, not all; method: immunoSEQ multiplex PCR. The sample includes 60,000 to 75,000 clones, more than 70% of them seen just once. As for time point: baseline, week 1 (first vaccination visit). Sample treatment: pre-vaccination baseline after standard-of-care therapy. The TCR was taken from a woman between 18 and 29 years old with glioma. Some clones in this sample may be carry-over from other donors' samples. Sequenced here: peripheral blood mononuclear cells (PBMCs), sampled from a glioma patient treated with radiotherapy, temozolomide or both.

For the CDR3, the DNA is TGTGCCAGCAGCCTCAGGGGGAACACTGAAGCTTTCTTT. This encodes CASSLRGNTEAFF. The J gene is TRBJ1-1, the V gene TRBV7-9, with a weak D call TRBD1 (6 bases). Germline CDR1 SEHNR, CDR2 FQNEAQ (reference sequence). V was pared by 5 bases and J by 1 base, with 8 bases between. This CDR3 is 13 amino acids long.